The sequence of this TCR beta chain was determined in a study of blood T cell repertoires in COVID-19. Methods used by the authors: Scientists estimated how many nucleated cells there were by amplifying reference gene primers. Assay: immunoSEQ multiplex PCR; the TCRdb copy retains only in-frame clones and omits some. V, J and clone size reflect that table, while D and trimming were determined from the DNA. The sample shows about 78,000 clones, approximately 86% of them seen only once. This receptor was identified in a man aged 50 to 59 with active or convalescent COVID-19. Sequenced input: peripheral blood.

The CDR3, as DNA: TGTGCCATCAGTGAGTCGGGCGGGGGAAAAAAACTGTTTTTT. As protein: CAISESGGGKKLFF. The chain employs TRBV10-3 and TRBJ1-4, with D tentatively TRBD1 (5 bases). Germline V lookup: CDR1 ENHRY, CDR2 SYGVKD. Deletions cut 0 bases from V and 9 bases from J, with 11 bases between. This CDR3 has 14 amino acids.